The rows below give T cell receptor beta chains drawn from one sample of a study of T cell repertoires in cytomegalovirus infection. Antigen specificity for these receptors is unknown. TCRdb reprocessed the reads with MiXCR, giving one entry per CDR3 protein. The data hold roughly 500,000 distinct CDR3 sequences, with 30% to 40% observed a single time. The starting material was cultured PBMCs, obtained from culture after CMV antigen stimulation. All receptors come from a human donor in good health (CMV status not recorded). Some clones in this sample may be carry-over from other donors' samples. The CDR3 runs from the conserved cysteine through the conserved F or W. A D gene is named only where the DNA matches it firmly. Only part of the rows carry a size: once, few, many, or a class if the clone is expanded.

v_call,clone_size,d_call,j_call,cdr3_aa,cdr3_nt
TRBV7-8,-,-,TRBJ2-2,CASSSNLRVAELFF,TGTGCCAGCAGCTCAAACCTCCGGGTCGCTGAGCTGTTTTTT
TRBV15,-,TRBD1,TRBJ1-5,CATSTDRSGGRPQHF,TGTGCCACCAGCACGGACAGGAGCGGGGGTCGGCCCCAGCATTTT
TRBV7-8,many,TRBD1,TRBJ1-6,CASRRRTGGDSPLHF,TGTGCCAGCAGGAGGCGGACAGGGGGGGATTCACCCCTCCACTTT
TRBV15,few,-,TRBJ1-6,CATSRREGPLHF,TGTGCCACCAGCAGGAGAGAAGGACCCCTCCACTTT
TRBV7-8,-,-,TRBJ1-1,CASSLLEGSTEAFF,TGTGCCAGCAGCTTATTGGAGGGGTCCACTGAAGCTTTCTTT
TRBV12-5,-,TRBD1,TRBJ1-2,CASGLRQGVFYGYTF,TGTGCTAGTGGTCTTAGACAGGGGGTCTTCTATGGCTACACCTTC
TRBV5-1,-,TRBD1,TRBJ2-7,CASSINPGQGRRQYF,TGCGCCAGCAGCATAAACCCGGGACAGGGTCGTCGGCAGTACTTC
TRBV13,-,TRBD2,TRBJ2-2,CATTPGLAGGPSTGELFF,TGTGCCACCACCCCGGGACTAGCGGGAGGGCCGTCCACCGGGGAGCTGTTTTTT
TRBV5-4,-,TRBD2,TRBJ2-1,CASSAKSGTTNEQFF,TGTGCCAGCAGCGCAAAATCCGGGACTACAAATGAGCAGTTCTTC
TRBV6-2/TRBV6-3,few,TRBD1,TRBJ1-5,CASSYSGTGVSQPQHF,TGTGCCAGCAGTTACTCTGGGACAGGGGTTTCTCAGCCCCAGCATTTT
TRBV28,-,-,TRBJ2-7,CASSLIGGRPYEQYF,TGTGCCAGCAGTTTAATCGGGGGCAGACCCTACGAGCAGTACTTC
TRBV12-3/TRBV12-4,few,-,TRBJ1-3,CASSLNGNTIYF,TGTGCCAGCAGTTTAAATGGAAACACCATATATTTT
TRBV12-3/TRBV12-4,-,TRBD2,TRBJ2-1,CASSLRLATFSYNEQFF,TGTGCCAGCAGTTTACGACTAGCGACTTTCTCCTACAATGAGCAGTTCTTC